This TCR beta chain was recovered during a study of T cell changes during pregnancy in multiple sclerosis. Produced via immunoSEQ multiplex PCR; TCRdb's table is partial and in-frame only. Here the sample spans roughly 50,000 clones, 94% being singletons. This CDR3 has 14 amino acids. Germline lookup yields CDR1 SQVTM and CDR2 ANQGSEA. V was pared by 3 bases and J by 2 bases, with 11 bases between. The sample here was CD8+ T cells from peripheral blood mononuclear cells, taken in the third trimester of pregnancy. The source of this sequence is a female donor with multiple sclerosis, enrolled in a pregnancy study. This chain uses TRBV29-1 with TRBJ2-1; possible D gene TRBD2, 6 bases. CDR3 sequence: CSVDGLIAYNEQFF. The CDR3 DNA follows: TGCAGCGTTGATGGACTAATTGCCTACAATGAGCAGTTCTTC.